Shown below are 29 T cell receptor beta chains from a single sample sequenced in a study of identical twins. TCRdb used MiXCR to reprocess the 5' RACE reads, holding one entry per CDR3 protein. This repertoire shows 460,000 or so distinct CDR3 sequences, about 14% found once; its top ten account for about 0.52%. This sample was shared with a second study, whose subject was yellow fever vaccine responses in identical twins.

The sequencing input was CD4+ T cells sorted from blood. The receptors here all came from a woman aged 18-29 years in good health.

The sample holds a few counts of this clonotype. The chain employs TRBV20-1 and TRBJ2-3; 8 positions agree with TRBD2. CDR1 is DFQATT and CDR2 is SNEGSKA in the germline V gene (reference sequence). The CDR3 is made up of 15 amino acids. J was trimmed by 5 bases and V by 0 bases; bases with no gene match: 7. The DNA for the CDR3 is TGCAGTGCTAGAGATCCAGCGGGAGAAGGAGATACGCAGTATTTT. Its protein product is CSARDPAGEGDTQYF.

The genes are TRBV7-6 and TRBJ2-7; D is ambiguous. Per the germline V gene, CDR1 is SGHVS and CDR2 is FNYEAQ. This CDR3 spans 15 amino acids. V was shortened by 1 base and J by 0 bases, with 10 bases between the two germline ends. The CDR3 DNA is TGTGCCAGCAGCTTAGATGTGGGTGGCTCCTACGAGCAGTACTTC. As protein: CASSLDVGGSYEQYF.

This clonotype was detected only a few times. The chain is built from TRBV29-1 and TRBJ2-5, with D unclear. CDR1 is SQVTM and CDR2 is ANQGSEA in the germline V gene. The length of the CDR3 is 14 residues. V was trimmed by 0 bases and J by 0 bases, leaving 8 bases between them. In DNA, the CDR3 is TGCAGCGTTGAAGAGTGGACGTACCAAGAGACCCAGTACTTC. Translating gives CSVEEWTYQETQYF.

The chain recombines TRBV28 with TRBJ1-5; no clear D. The V end lost 4 bases, the J end lost 7 bases, and 8 bases lay between the germline ends. The CDR3 length is 12 residues. CDR1 is MDHEN, CDR2 SYDVKM, per germline. DNA for the CDR3: TGTGCCAGCAGTTCTAACGTGCAGCCCCAGCATTTT. This sequence encodes CASSSNVQPQHF. Full variable domain (rest looked up from reference TRBV28 and TRBJ1-5): DVKVTQSSRYLVKRTGEKVFLECVQDMDHENMFWYRQDPGLGLRLIYFSYDVKMKEKGDIPEGYSVSREKKERFSLILESASTNQTSMYLCASSSNVQPQHFGDGTRLSIL.

The chain employs TRBV27 and TRBJ1-1, with a possible D match to TRBD1 (6 bases). CDR3 length: 14 amino acids. Germline V lookup: CDR1 MNHEY, CDR2 SMNVEV (reference sequence). V was clipped by 6 bases and J by 1 base, with 12 bases between them. DNA for the CDR3: TGTGCCAGCAGATCGTTACAGGGGAACACTGAAGCTTTCTTT. It encodes CASRSLQGNTEAFF.

V and J are TRBV20-1 and TRBJ2-1; possibly TRBD2 for D (6 bases). V was cut by 2 bases and J by 7 bases, with 12 bases left in between. Germline V gene data show CDR1 as DFQATT and CDR2 as SNEGSKA (reference sequence). CDR3 length: 13 amino acids. As DNA, the CDR3 is TGCAGTGCTAGACCCGTGGGAGGAAATGAGCAGTTCTTC. This gives the protein CSARPVGGNEQFF.

The sample holds a few counts of this clonotype. V is TRBV3-1 and J is TRBJ1-5, with D uncertain. This CDR3 comprises 13 residues. Trimming left V 1 base short and J 7 bases short, with 8 bases between. Germline V CDR1 and CDR2: LGHDT, YNNKEL (reference sequence). The CDR3 DNA sequence: TGTGCCAGCAGCCAAGGTCTAGGGCAGCCCCAGCATTTT. Its protein product is CASSQGLGQPQHF.

Only a few counts were recorded for this clonotype. DNA for the CDR3: TGCAGTGCTAGTCAGCCCGAAGAGACCCAGTACTTC. Translated: CSASQPEETQYF. The V and J genes are TRBV20-1 and TRBJ2-5; D not certain. This CDR3 region has 12 residues. Germline CDR1 and CDR2: DFQATT and SNEGSKA (reference sequence). V was cut by 3 bases and J by 3 bases, with 8 bases left in between.

This chain connects TRBV11-2 to TRBJ2-5, with D unclear. The CDR3 sequence is 16 residues long. The germline V gene has CDR1 SGHAT and CDR2 FQNNGV. V dropped 4 bases and J dropped 2 bases, with 17 bases sitting between them. Here the CDR3 DNA reads TGTGCCAGCAGCTCCCCCGTTAGATTAGCACAAGAGACCCAGTACTTC. It is translated as CASSSPVRLAQETQYF.

The V gene is TRBV5-1, the J gene TRBJ2-7; maybe TRBD2 (7 bases). CDR3 length: 15 amino acids. Germline-derived CDR1 and CDR2 are SGHRS and YFSETQ. The V end lost 4 bases, the J end lost 1 base, and 15 bases lay between the germline ends. The CDR3 loop reads CASSPLGGASYEQYF. The CDR3 DNA reads as TGCGCCAGCAGCCCCCTGGGGGGGGCGTCCTACGAGCAGTACTTC.

The chain employs TRBV6-1 and TRBJ1-2; D uncertain. V was cut by 1 base and J by 11 bases, with 11 bases left in between. The CDR3 is 12 residues long. CDR1 and CDR2 from the germline V gene are MNHNS and SASEGT. The CDR3 sequence: CASSEDLSPYTF. Written as DNA, the CDR3 is TGTGCCAGCAGTGAAGACCTTAGTCCTTACACCTTC.

V usage is TRBV27 and J usage is TRBJ1-1; a possible D gene is TRBD1 (5 bases). Germline V CDR1 and CDR2: MNHEY, SMNVEV (reference sequence). CDR3 length: 13 amino acids. The V end lost 4 bases, the J end lost 6 bases, and 12 bases lay between the germline ends. The CDR3 DNA reads TGTGCCAGCAGTTATTCAGGGTTAGCTGAAGCTTTCTTT. Translating gives CASSYSGLAEAFF.

The rearrangement uses TRBV5-5 and TRBJ2-2; D tentatively reads TRBD1 or TRBD2 (5 bases each). The CDR3 covers 16 residues. CDR1 and CDR2 from the germline V gene are SGHKS and YYEKEE (reference sequence). Trimming left V 1 base short and J 0 bases short, with 10 bases between. Written as DNA, the CDR3 is TGTGCCAGCAGCTTGCTCGGGACCTCGAACACCGGGGAGCTGTTTTTT. Translated: CASSLLGTSNTGELFF.

This clonotype showed up just a few times. This chain uses TRBV20-1 with TRBJ2-2; unclear D gene. Germline V gene lookup returns CDR1 DFQATT and CDR2 SNEGSKA (reference sequence). This CDR3 has 15 amino acids. Trimming took 0 bases from V and 3 from J, leaving 11 bases between them. As DNA, the CDR3 is TGCAGTGCTAGAGATGGGCCCAGGTACACCGGGGAGCTGTTTTTT. This gives the protein CSARDGPRYTGELFF.

The V call is TRBV21-1, the J call TRBJ2-7; TRBD2, the table's D call, lacks a check against the DNA. TRBV21-1 is an annotated pseudogene. The CDR3 has 14 residues. CDR3 sequence (DNA): TGTGCCAGCAGCCGCTTTCCGGGAGTGCACGAGCAGTACTTC. As protein: CASSRFPGVHEQYF.

This clonotype was counted between two and nine times. The chain joins TRBV2 to TRBJ2-7; 9 bases agree with TRBD1. CDR1 and CDR2 (germline): SNHLY, FYNNEI. The CDR3 runs to 13 residues. J lost 0 bases, V lost 9 bases, and 3 bases had no gene match. CDR3 DNA: TGTGCCAGTCTGGGACAGGGCTCCTACGAGCAGTACTTC. It encodes CASLGQGSYEQYF.

This clonotype was observed a few times. The chain carries TRBV12-3 or TRBV12-4 and TRBJ2-7, with 8 bases aligning to TRBD2. V gave up 6 bases and J gave up 5 bases; unmatched junction bases: 9. This CDR3 has 14 residues. CDR3 sequence: CASRRESGSHEQYF. The CDR3 region has the DNA TGTGCCAGCAGGCGAGAGAGCGGGAGCCACGAGCAGTACTTC.

The rearrangement links TRBV7-3 to TRBJ2-3; D perhaps matches TRBD2 (5 bases). Germline CDR1 SGHTA, CDR2 FQGTGA. V dropped 7 bases and J dropped 2 bases, with 13 bases sitting between them. The CDR3 runs to 14 residues. CDR3 DNA: TGTGCCAGCAAAGAGGGATGGTTCACAGATACGCAGTATTTT. It yields the protein CASKEGWFTDTQYF.

The rearrangement uses TRBV9 and TRBJ2-1; D not resolved. Germline CDR1 SGDLS, CDR2 YYNGEE. This CDR3 spans 15 amino acids. V was clipped by 1 base and J by 3 bases, with 11 bases between them. CDR3 nucleotide sequence: TGTGCCAGCAGCGTATCGCAGGCCTTCTACAATGAGCAGTTCTTC. Translated: CASSVSQAFYNEQFF.

The chain combines TRBV6-2 or TRBV6-3 with TRBJ2-5; D unresolved. Germline CDR1 is MNHEY and CDR2 is SVGEGT. The CDR3 is 11 residues long. Deletions cut 7 bases from V and 7 bases from J, with 10 bases between. CDR3 nucleotides: TGTGCCAGCATGAGTCTTTGGACCCAGTACTTC. The encoded protein is CASMSLWTQYF.

V usage is TRBV12-3 or TRBV12-4 and J usage is TRBJ2-5, with D tentatively TRBD1 (5 bases). V lost 5 bases and J 2 bases, leaving 15 bases between the germline ends. This CDR3 is 15 amino acids long. CDR3: CASSPTGGRQETQYF. Here the CDR3 DNA reads TGTGCCAGCAGTCCCACAGGCGGACGACAAGAGACCCAGTACTTC.

In its sample, this clonotype was seen a few times. J is TRBJ2-3 and V is TRBV7-2, with TRBD2 matching over 12 bases. Germline V CDR1 and CDR2: SGHTA, FQGNSA. The ends lost 4 bases at V and 3 bases at J; junction bases unmatched: 8. The CDR3 loop spans 17 amino acids. Here the CDR3 DNA reads TGTGCCAGCAGCTCTACCAGACTAGCGGGAGCTACAGATACGCAGTATTTT. Translated: CASSSTRLAGATDTQYF. The full variable domain, in which reference TRBV7-2 and TRBJ2-3 provide the parts outside the CDR3, is GAGVSQSPSNKVTEKGKDVELRCDPISGHTALYWYRQSLGQGLEFLIYFQGNSAPDKSGLPSDRFSAERTGGSVSTLTIQRTQQEDSAVYLCASSSTRLAGATDTQYFGPGTRLTVL.

This sequence joins TRBV27 and TRBJ2-3, with D perhaps assigned TRBD1 or TRBD2 (5 bases each). V lost 4 bases, J lost 2 bases, and 28 bases lay in between. This CDR3 is built from 20 residues. Germline V gene lookup returns CDR1 MNHEY and CDR2 SMNVEV (reference sequence). CDR3 bases: TGTGCCAGCAGTTCCGATGCAGGTGGGGGTAGGGGAGAGTTCACAGATACGCAGTATTTT. Translation: CASSSDAGGGRGEFTDTQYF.

At least ten counts were recorded for this clonotype. The gene calls are TRBV12-3 or TRBV12-4 and TRBJ1-1; 7 nucleotides line up with TRBD1. V was clipped by 6 bases and J by 2 bases; unmatched bases: 6. The CDR3 extends over 14 amino acids. CDR3 nucleotide sequence: TGTGCCAGCAGCTCCTGGACAGGAAACACTGAAGCTTTCTTT. This gives the protein CASSSWTGNTEAFF.

The J gene is TRBJ2-2, the V gene TRBV4-2; D is perhaps TRBD1 (6 bases). V was trimmed by 3 bases and J by 6 bases, leaving 14 bases between them. The CDR3 spans 15 residues. Looked up from germline, CDR1 is LGHNA and CDR2 is YNFKEQ. This chain's CDR3 is CASSHAEGVAGELFF. The DNA for the CDR3 is TGTGCCAGCAGCCACGCCGAGGGGGTGGCCGGGGAGCTGTTTTTT.

The CDR3 is CVTLRGFGYEQYF. The CDR3 DNA reads as TGTGTAACTCTTCGGGGGTTTGGTTACGAGCAGTACTTC. The chain is built from TRBV6-6 and TRBJ2-7; D perhaps matches TRBD2 (6 bases). There are 13 residues in the CDR3. Germline lookup yields CDR1 MNHNY and CDR2 SVGAGI (reference sequence).

The chain is built from TRBV5-1 and TRBJ2-7, with 7 bases that match TRBD1. V shed 4 bases and J 5 bases; nucleotides not matched to a gene: 15. Germline V gives CDR1 SGHRS, CDR2 YFSETQ. The CDR3 runs 16 residues. The CDR3 region has the DNA TGCGCCAGCAGCCTCTCGGTAGGGGGCGGCAAGAACGAGCAGTACTTC. Translated, it gives CASSLSVGGGKNEQYF.

The rearrangement joins TRBV6-2 or TRBV6-3 to TRBJ2-7; possibly TRBD1 for D (6 bases). CDR1 is MNHEY and CDR2 is SVGEGT in the germline V gene. V lost 2 bases to trimming and J lost 4 bases, with 15 bases between them. The CDR3 totals 15 residues. For the CDR3, the DNA is TGTGCCAGCAGTTACCCTGGACAGAACCGATACGAGCAGTACTTC. Its translation: CASSYPGQNRYEQYF.

In its sample, this clonotype was seen a few times. The chain combines TRBV10-3 with TRBJ2-5; the match to TRBD2 covers 7 bases. This CDR3 region has 14 residues. V shed 6 bases, J shed 2 bases, and the junction held 6 bases outside the gene matches. Germline CDR1 is ENHRY and CDR2 is SYGVKD. CDR3 amino acids: CAIRGGTIQETQYF. The CDR3 DNA is TGTGCCATCAGGGGTGGGACTATTCAAGAGACCCAGTACTTC.